Each of the 5 T cell receptor beta chains below was sequenced from the same sample in a study of shared clonotypes between healthy human individuals. Profiling relied on immunoSEQ multiplex PCR, and the TCRdb table lists in-frame clones only, not all of them. Of some 2,400,000 clones listed, 95% are singletons. The sequencing sample was made of naive CD4+ T cells sorted from blood. Subset meaning: CD45RA+ positively selected. These receptors all stem from a man aged 18-30 years in good health.

V gene TRBV6-1 combines with J gene TRBJ2-2; 11 bases are shared with TRBD2. This CDR3 region has 17 residues. V gave up 4 bases and J gave up 0 bases; unmatched junction bases: 4. In germline, CDR1 is MNHNS, CDR2 SASEGT. The CDR3 spells CASSVSSGGTNTGELFF. The DNA of the CDR3 is TGTGCCAGCAGTGTCTCTAGCGGGGGGACGAACACCGGGGAGCTGTTTTTT.

The V gene is TRBV7-2, the J gene TRBJ2-7; 9 bases agree with TRBD1. V dropped 1 base and J dropped 4; count of bases not matched to a gene: 2. This CDR3 has 14 residues. Germline V gene sequence: CDR1 SGHTA, CDR2 FQGNSA. The CDR3: CASSLGTGVYEQYF. The CDR3 nucleotides read TGTGCCAGCAGCTTAGGGACAGGGGTGTACGAGCAGTACTTC. Full variable domain (outside the CDR3, taken from reference TRBV7-2 and TRBJ2-7): GAGVSQSPSNKVTEKGKDVELRCDPISGHTALYWYRQSLGQGLEFLIYFQGNSAPDKSGLPSDRFSAERTGGSVSTLTIQRTQQEDSAVYLCASSLGTGVYEQYFGPGTRLTVT.

This sequence joins TRBV19 and TRBJ2-7; D remains unclear. The V and J ends lost 0 bases and 1 base respectively, with 16 bases between them. Germline V lookup: CDR1 LNHDA, CDR2 SQIVND (reference sequence). The CDR3 consists of 17 residues. This CDR3 is CASSIDLEATQSYEQYF. CDR3 coding DNA: TGTGCCAGTAGTATAGACCTCGAGGCGACTCAATCCTACGAGCAGTACTTC.

A single count supports this clone. V gene TRBV28 combines with J gene TRBJ2-7; no clear D. The germline V and J ends were trimmed by 2 bases and 6 bases, with 11 bases remaining between them. CDR1 is MDHEN and CDR2 is SYDVKM in the germline V gene. This CDR3 is built from 13 residues. For the CDR3, the DNA is TGTGCCAGCAGTTTAACCGTCGCCCTCGAGCAGTACTTC. It yields the protein CASSLTVALEQYF.

The chain recombines TRBV5-1 with TRBJ1-2, with D possibly being TRBD1 (5 bases). The CDR3 spans 14 residues. CDR1 and CDR2 (germline): SGHRS, YFSETQ. V lost 6 bases and J lost 6, with 18 bases in between. The CDR3 region has the DNA TGCGCCAGCACCTTAGGTCCAGGGAAGGATGGCTACACCTTC. It codes for CASTLGPGKDGYTF. Filled out from reference TRBV5-1 and TRBJ1-2, the complete variable domain reads KAGVTQTPRYLIKTRGQQVTLSCSPISGHRSVSWYQQTPGQGLQFLFEYFSETQRNKGNFPGRFSGRQFSNSRSEMNVSTLELGDSALYLCASTLGPGKDGYTFGSGTRLTVV.